The clone carrying this TCR beta chain was found many times. The time point was: healthy volunteer bleed at 6 weeks. Unfractionated whole blood served as the source for total RNA extraction. TCRdb recomputed calls from the RACE reads with MiXCR, one row per CDR3 protein. The repertoire has under 45,000 distinct CDR3 sequences, 4.5% to 5.5% of them found once; the top ten carry about 13%. This record comes from a study of human T cells and chemical hapten exposure. Per germline, CDR1 SQVTM and CDR2 ANQGSEA. Losses at the gene ends were 4 bases for V and 9 bases for J; bases not matched to a gene: 8. The CDR3 runs 13 residues.

The sample consisted of whole blood. This chain links TRBV29-1 with TRBJ2-2, with 7 bases fitting TRBD1. The clonotype was recovered from a human donor in good health. Some clones in this sample may be carry-over from other donors' samples. As DNA, the CDR3 is TGCAGCGTTGCCCAAGAGGGGGCCCGGGAGCTGTTTTTT. This encodes CSVAQEGARELFF.